This T cell receptor (beta chain) was retrieved from a study of T cells after yellow fever vaccination. Study-level information: Where fractions had low cell numbers, libraries were prepared from them with the SMART-Seq v4 Ultra Low Input RNA kit.

The CDR3 is 15 amino acids. In germline, CDR1 is SGHAT, CDR2 FQNNGV. Unmatched junction bases numbered 6, after V lost 5 bases and J lost 7 bases. Broader study findings: The secondary response showed a weaker magnitude and a faster peak, day 5 versus 15. Shared CD4/CD8 clonotypes were a small share, likely from convergent recombination. Most primary-vaccination clones reappeared after the booster (just under 98% CD4, about 88% CD8).

In TCRdb, the 5' RACE reads were re-called with MiXCR into one record per CDR3 protein. The data hold over 250,000 distinct CDR3 sequences, with about 5.2% observed a single time. This clonotype has a handful of counts. Its antigen is not identified. Sequenced here: CD4+ T cells sorted from PBMCs, sampled on the day of the yellow fever booster vaccination. This rearrangement joins TRBV11-2 to TRBJ1-6; 9 nucleotides agree with TRBD1. The sequence was obtained from a man between 18 and 35 years old who received the YFV17D yellow fever vaccine. The CDR3 nucleotides read TGTGCCAGCAGCGCCCCCGGGACAGGGAATTCACCCCTCCACTTT. Protein: CASSAPGTGNSPLHF.